These T cell receptor beta chains were read from a single sample in a study of technical replicates of blood from a few donors. TCRdb's copy holds only in-frame clones and misses some; the assay was immunoSEQ multiplex PCR. The table records some 31,000 clones, more than 80% of them present only once. The specimen sequenced was PBMCs. These receptors all stem from a human donor in good health. Some clones in this sample may be carry-over from other donors' samples. Both conserved end residues are part of each CDR3. The order of the fields is J gene, V gene, D gene, clone size, CDR3 DNA, CDR3 protein. The D gene is left open where the match is weak. The listing skips clone size in some rows; elsewhere it reads once, few, many or a size class.

J gene: TRBJ2-3
V gene: TRBV5-1
D gene: TRBD2
clone size: -
CDR3 DNA: TGCGCCAGCAGTCTTAGCGGGGGGGATCACGATACGCAGTATTTT
CDR3 protein: CASSLSGGDHDTQYF

J gene: TRBJ1-1
V gene: TRBV7-9
D gene: TRBD1
clone size: -
CDR3 DNA: TGTGCCAGCAGCCCGACAGGGGGCAGGAACACTGAAGCTTTCTTT
CDR3 protein: CASSPTGGRNTEAFF

J gene: TRBJ2-7
V gene: TRBV7-9
D gene: -
clone size: once
CDR3 DNA: TGTGCCAGCAGCTTAGTGGGCACCTACGAGCAGTACTTC
CDR3 protein: CASSLVGTYEQYF

J gene: TRBJ2-7
V gene: TRBV7-9
D gene: TRBD1
clone size: -
CDR3 DNA: TGTGCCAGCAGCTTAAGTGTAGGGACAGTTCTCTCCTACGAGCAGTACTTC
CDR3 protein: CASSLSVGTVLSYEQYF

J gene: TRBJ2-5
V gene: TRBV2
D gene: -
clone size: -
CDR3 DNA: TGTGCCAGCAGTGGGCAGCAAGAGACCCAGTACTTC
CDR3 protein: CASSGQQETQYF

J gene: TRBJ2-1
V gene: TRBV11-3
D gene: TRBD2
clone size: -
CDR3 DNA: TGTGCCAGCAGCTTAGAGCCGGGACTAGCGGGTGAGCAGTTCTTC
CDR3 protein: CASSLEPGLAGEQFF

J gene: TRBJ2-1
V gene: TRBV13
D gene: TRBD2
clone size: medium-sized
CDR3 DNA: TGTGCCAGCAGCTTACTACCTGGGGCTAGCGGGAGCGATTTGGATGAGCAGTTCTTC
CDR3 protein: CASSLLPGASGSDLDEQFF

J gene: TRBJ1-2
V gene: TRBV29-1
D gene: -
clone size: -
CDR3 DNA: TGCAGCGTTGGAATTGAGGGCTACACCTTC
CDR3 protein: CSVGIEGYTF

J gene: TRBJ1-1
V gene: TRBV6-5
D gene: -
clone size: medium-sized
CDR3 DNA: TGTGCCAGCCAAAGCGGGCTAATGAACACTGAAGCTTTCTTT
CDR3 protein: CASQSGLMNTEAFF

J gene: TRBJ2-7
V gene: TRBV18
D gene: TRBD1
clone size: -
CDR3 DNA: TGTGCCAGCTCGGTGACAGGGTCCAACGAGCAGTACTTC
CDR3 protein: CASSVTGSNEQYF

J gene: TRBJ2-1
V gene: TRBV11-2
D gene: TRBD2
clone size: -
CDR3 DNA: TGTGCCAGCAGCCCAACTGGACTAGCGGTAACGAGCTCCTACAATGAGCAGTTCTTC
CDR3 protein: CASSPTGLAVTSSYNEQFF

J gene: TRBJ1-1
V gene: TRBV5-1
D gene: -
clone size: once
CDR3 DNA: TGCGCCAGCAGCTTGATCGACAGGAACACTGAAGCTTTCTTT
CDR3 protein: CASSLIDRNTEAFF

J gene: TRBJ1-2
V gene: TRBV30
D gene: TRBD1
clone size: -
CDR3 DNA: TGTGCCTGGAGTGTGCGGACAGGGATAGATGGCTACACCTTC
CDR3 protein: CAWSVRTGIDGYTF

J gene: TRBJ2-7
V gene: TRBV7-2
D gene: TRBD1
clone size: -
CDR3 DNA: TGTGCCAGCAGCTTGCGGACAGGTCTCTCCTACGAGCAGTACTTC
CDR3 protein: CASSLRTGLSYEQYF

J gene: TRBJ1-2
V gene: TRBV4-3
D gene: -
clone size: -
CDR3 DNA: TGCGCCAGCAGCCAAGAAGTTACGTACCCCGGTGGCTACACCTTC
CDR3 protein: CASSQEVTYPGGYTF

J gene: TRBJ2-7
V gene: TRBV10-3
D gene: TRBD1
clone size: medium-sized
CDR3 DNA: TGTGCCATCAGTAGGACAGGGTACCACGAGCAGTACTTC
CDR3 protein: CAISRTGYHEQYF

J gene: TRBJ2-3
V gene: TRBV4-1
D gene: -
clone size: -
CDR3 DNA: TGCGCCAGCAGTCGGCAGGCGGGCAGCACAGATACGCAGTATTTT
CDR3 protein: CASSRQAGSTDTQYF

J gene: TRBJ2-2
V gene: TRBV11-2
D gene: TRBD2
clone size: -
CDR3 DNA: TGTGCCAGCAGCCCGGGACTAGCGGGGGCCCGCACCGGGGAGCTGTTTTTT
CDR3 protein: CASSPGLAGARTGELFF

J gene: TRBJ1-2
V gene: TRBV6-5
D gene: -
clone size: -
CDR3 DNA: TGTGCCAGCAGTTCAGAGGGTGATGGCTACACCTTC
CDR3 protein: CASSSEGDGYTF

J gene: TRBJ1-3
V gene: TRBV5-1
D gene: TRBD1
clone size: -
CDR3 DNA: TGCGCCAGCACTCCAGGGACAGGGGCCTTTACATCGAAAAACACCATATATTTT
CDR3 protein: CASTPGTGAFTSKNTIYF

J gene: TRBJ2-3
V gene: TRBV30
D gene: TRBD2
clone size: -
CDR3 DNA: TGTGCCTGGAGTGGACTAGCGGGAGGCACAGATACGCAGTATTTT
CDR3 protein: CAWSGLAGGTDTQYF

J gene: TRBJ1-4
V gene: TRBV4-2
D gene: TRBD1
clone size: -
CDR3 DNA: TGTGCCAGCAGCCAGGGGGACAGGGTGGCTGTCGAAAAACTGTTTTTT
CDR3 protein: CASSQGDRVAVEKLFF

J gene: TRBJ1-5
V gene: TRBV6-6
D gene: TRBD1
clone size: once
CDR3 DNA: TGTGCCGGGGGGGAGACAGGGGACAATCAGCCCCAGCATTTT
CDR3 protein: CAGGETGDNQPQHF

J gene: TRBJ2-3
V gene: TRBV12-5
D gene: -
clone size: -
CDR3 DNA: TGTGCTAGTGGTTTGACACTTGCGGGACGACCAGATACGCAGTATTTT
CDR3 protein: CASGLTLAGRPDTQYF

J gene: TRBJ2-5
V gene: TRBV27
D gene: -
clone size: -
CDR3 DNA: TGTGCCAGCAGTTTCACAGGGCGGGAGACCCAGTACTTC
CDR3 protein: CASSFTGRETQYF

J gene: TRBJ1-4
V gene: TRBV10-3
D gene: -
clone size: -
CDR3 DNA: TGTGCCATCTCGGCGAGACAGGACGAAAAACTGTTTTTT
CDR3 protein: CAISARQDEKLFF

J gene: TRBJ1-3
V gene: TRBV7-2
D gene: -
clone size: once
CDR3 DNA: TGTGCCAGCAGCCCGGACAGAAACTCTGGAAACACCATATATTTT
CDR3 protein: CASSPDRNSGNTIYF

J gene: TRBJ1-2
V gene: TRBV30
D gene: -
clone size: once
CDR3 DNA: TGTGCCTGGGGACGGGGGGGGTATGGCTACACCTTC
CDR3 protein: CAWGRGGYGYTF

J gene: TRBJ1-1
V gene: TRBV29-1
D gene: -
clone size: -
CDR3 DNA: TGCAGCGTGCACAGGGTGATGAACACTGAAGCTTTCTTT
CDR3 protein: CSVHRVMNTEAFF

J gene: TRBJ2-4
V gene: TRBV5-1
D gene: -
clone size: -
CDR3 DNA: TGCGCCAGCAGCTCAACCCCCCCTAGTGGAGAACTCTACTTC
CDR3 protein: CASSSTPPSGELYF

J gene: TRBJ1-1
V gene: TRBV4-2
D gene: -
clone size: -
CDR3 DNA: TGTGCCAGCAGCCAAGATTCCACAATGAACACTGAAGCTTTCTTT
CDR3 protein: CASSQDSTMNTEAFF

J gene: TRBJ2-1
V gene: TRBV18
D gene: -
clone size: -
CDR3 DNA: TGTGCCAGCTCCCCTACCACTACCGGGAAGCGTGACAATGAGCAGTTCTTC
CDR3 protein: CASSPTTTGKRDNEQFF

J gene: TRBJ2-5
V gene: TRBV7-3
D gene: -
clone size: -
CDR3 DNA: TGTGCCAGCAGCTTAACTAGAAGTGAGACCCAGTACTTC
CDR3 protein: CASSLTRSETQYF

J gene: TRBJ2-2
V gene: TRBV27
D gene: -
clone size: once
CDR3 DNA: TGTGCCAGCACCCGACAGACGAACACCGGGGAGCTGTTTTTT
CDR3 protein: CASTRQTNTGELFF